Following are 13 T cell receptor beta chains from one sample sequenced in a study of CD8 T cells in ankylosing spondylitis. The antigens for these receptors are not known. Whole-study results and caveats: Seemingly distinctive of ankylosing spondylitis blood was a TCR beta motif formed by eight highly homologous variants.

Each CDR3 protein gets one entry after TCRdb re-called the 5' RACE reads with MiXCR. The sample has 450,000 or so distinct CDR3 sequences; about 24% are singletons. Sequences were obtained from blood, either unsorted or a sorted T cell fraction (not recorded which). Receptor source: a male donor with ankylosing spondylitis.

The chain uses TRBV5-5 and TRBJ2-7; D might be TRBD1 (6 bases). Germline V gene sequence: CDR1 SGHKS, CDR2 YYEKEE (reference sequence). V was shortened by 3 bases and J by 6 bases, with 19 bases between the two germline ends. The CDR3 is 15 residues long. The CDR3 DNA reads TGTGCCAGCAGCTCGTTTACCACAGGGTTGTCCGAGCAGTACGTC. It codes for CASSSFTTGLSEQYV.

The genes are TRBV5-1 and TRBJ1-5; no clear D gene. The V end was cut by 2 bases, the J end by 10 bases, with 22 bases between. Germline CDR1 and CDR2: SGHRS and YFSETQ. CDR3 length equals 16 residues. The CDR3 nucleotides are TGCGCCAGCAGCTTAACCCCGACGGGAGTTGAGCACCCCCAGCATTTT. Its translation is CASSLTPTGVEHPQHF.

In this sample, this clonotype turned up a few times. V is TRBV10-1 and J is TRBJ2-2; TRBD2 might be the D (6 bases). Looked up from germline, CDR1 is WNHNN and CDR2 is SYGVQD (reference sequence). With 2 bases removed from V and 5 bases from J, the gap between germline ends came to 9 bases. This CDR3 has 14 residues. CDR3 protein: CASSEGGGTGELFF. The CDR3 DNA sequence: TGCGCCAGCAGTGAGGGGGGAGGAACCGGGGAGCTGTTTTTT.

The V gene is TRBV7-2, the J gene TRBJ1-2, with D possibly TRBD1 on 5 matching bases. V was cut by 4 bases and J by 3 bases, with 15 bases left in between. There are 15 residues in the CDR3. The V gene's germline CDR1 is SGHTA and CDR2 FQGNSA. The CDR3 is CASSSRVGGDYGYTF. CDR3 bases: TGTGCCAGCAGCTCCCGGGTGGGGGGTGACTATGGCTACACCTTC.

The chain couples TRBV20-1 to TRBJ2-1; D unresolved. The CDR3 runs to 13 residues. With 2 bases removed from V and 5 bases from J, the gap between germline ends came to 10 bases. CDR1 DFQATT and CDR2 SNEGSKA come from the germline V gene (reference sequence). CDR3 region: CSARQLPHNEQFF. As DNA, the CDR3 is TGCAGTGCTAGACAACTCCCCCACAATGAGCAGTTCTTC.

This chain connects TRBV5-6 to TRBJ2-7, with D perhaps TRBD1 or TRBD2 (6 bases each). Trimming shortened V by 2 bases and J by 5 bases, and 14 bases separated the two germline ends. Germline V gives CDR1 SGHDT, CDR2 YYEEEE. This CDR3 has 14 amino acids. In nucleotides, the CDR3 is TGTGCCAGCAGCTTCAAGGGGGGTCTCGACGAGCAGTACTTC. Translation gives CASSFKGGLDEQYF.

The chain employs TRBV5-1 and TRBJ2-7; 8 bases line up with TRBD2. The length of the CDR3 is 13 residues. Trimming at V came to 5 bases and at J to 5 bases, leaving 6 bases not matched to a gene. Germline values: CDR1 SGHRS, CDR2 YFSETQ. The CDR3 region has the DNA TGCGCCAGCAGGCGGACTAGCCTCAACGAGCAGTACTTC. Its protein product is CASRRTSLNEQYF.

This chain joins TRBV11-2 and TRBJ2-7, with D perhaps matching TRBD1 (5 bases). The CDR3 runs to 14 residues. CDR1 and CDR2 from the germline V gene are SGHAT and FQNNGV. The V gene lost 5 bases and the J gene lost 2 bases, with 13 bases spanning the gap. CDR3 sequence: CASSTSVGPYEQYF. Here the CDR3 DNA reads TGTGCCAGCAGCACCTCGGTGGGGCCCTACGAGCAGTACTTC.

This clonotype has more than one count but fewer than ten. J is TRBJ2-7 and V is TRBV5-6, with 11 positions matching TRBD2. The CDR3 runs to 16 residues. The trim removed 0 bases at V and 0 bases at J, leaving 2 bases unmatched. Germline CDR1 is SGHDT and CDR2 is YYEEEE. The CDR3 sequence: CASSLVAGGSSYEQYV. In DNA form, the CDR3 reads TGTGCCAGCAGCTTGGTAGCGGGAGGGAGCTCCTACGAGCAGTACGTC.

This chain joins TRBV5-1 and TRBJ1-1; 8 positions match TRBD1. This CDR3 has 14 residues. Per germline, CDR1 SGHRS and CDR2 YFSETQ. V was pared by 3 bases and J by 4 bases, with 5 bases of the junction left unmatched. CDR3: CASSSQGAGTEAFF. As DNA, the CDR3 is TGCGCCAGCAGCTCCCAGGGGGCCGGCACTGAAGCTTTCTTT.

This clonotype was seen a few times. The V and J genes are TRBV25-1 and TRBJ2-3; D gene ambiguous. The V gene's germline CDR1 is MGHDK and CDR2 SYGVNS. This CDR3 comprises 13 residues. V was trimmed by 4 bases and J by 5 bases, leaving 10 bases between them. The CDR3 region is CASSVLGRDTQYF. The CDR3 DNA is TGTGCCAGCAGTGTTCTGGGCCGAGATACGCAGTATTTT.

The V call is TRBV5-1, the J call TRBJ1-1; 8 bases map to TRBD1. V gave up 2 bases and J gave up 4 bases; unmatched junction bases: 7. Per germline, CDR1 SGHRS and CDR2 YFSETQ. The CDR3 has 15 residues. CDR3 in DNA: TGCGCCAGCAGCTTTACAGGGGGGACGAGCACTGAAGCTTTCTTT. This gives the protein CASSFTGGTSTEAFF.

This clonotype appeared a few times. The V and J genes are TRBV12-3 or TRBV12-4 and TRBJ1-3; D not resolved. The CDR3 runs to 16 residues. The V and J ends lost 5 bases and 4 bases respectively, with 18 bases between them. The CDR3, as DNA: TGTGCCAGCAGTCCCGGACGGAGGATCGGAGGAAACACCATATATTTT. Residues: CASSPGRRIGGNTIYF.